This T cell receptor (beta chain) was found in a study of blood T cell repertoires in COVID-19. Study overall: There were acute and convalescent COVID-19 samples, and they came from the United States, Italy and Spain.

Sequencing was performed with immunoSEQ multiplex PCR; in TCRdb, only in-frame clones are kept and a portion is missing. The top ten hold approximately 16% of the sample, which has more than 65,000 clones, roughly three quarters seen once. Germline CDR1 reads SGHNT; CDR2 reads YENEEA. The CDR3 spans 15 residues. V lost 5 bases, J lost 0 bases, and 6 bases stayed unmatched. This TCR derives from a man in his 60s with acute or convalescent COVID-19. This chain uses TRBV11-3 with TRBJ1-1, with 7 positions matching TRBD1. Input material: peripheral blood. CDR3 protein: CASSTEQGMNTEAFF. The CDR3 nucleotides are TGTGCCAGCAGCACCGAACAGGGGATGAACACTGAAGCTTTCTTT.